Listed below are T cell receptor beta chains from one sample, sequenced in a study of T-cell memory formation after mild COVID-19. A single record per CDR3 protein comes from TCRdb applying MiXCR to the 5' RACE reads. The sample consists of roughly 130,000 distinct CDR3 sequences, approximately 5.9% of them appearing once. Material: PBMCs or a T cell subset sorted from them (not recorded which). These receptors all stem from an adult woman who had mild COVID-19 (a few samples of this study predate the infection). Cell type and time point are not known. The CDR3 runs from the conserved cysteine through the conserved F or W. A D gene is named only where the DNA matches it firmly. Size is stated for part of the rows, as once, few or many counts, or as a class when the clone is expanded.

TRBJ2-7 | TRBV7-8 | TRBD1 | many | TGTGCCAGCAGCGGCGGGACAGGGGGACGCTACGAGCAGTACTTC | CASSGGTGGRYEQYF
TRBJ1-5 | TRBV2 | - | - | TGTGCCATCTCAAACGGGGCTCATCAGCCCCAGCATTTT | CAISNGAHQPQHF
TRBJ2-4 | TRBV24-1 | TRBD1 | few | TGTGCCACCAGTGATTTGCGGACAGGGGATAACATTCAGTACTTC | CATSDLRTGDNIQYF
TRBJ2-1 | TRBV7-3 | - | many | TGTGCCAGCAGCTTAACGGGGGACGAGCAGTTCTTC | CASSLTGDEQFF
TRBJ1-2 | TRBV10-3 | - | few | TGTGCCATCAGTGAGGTTACCCGGAATTACACCTTC | CAISEVTRNYTF
TRBJ2-7 | TRBV5-4 | - | - | TGTGCCAGCAGCGTGTTCTCGTACGAGCAGTACTTC | CASSVFSYEQYF
TRBJ2-3 | TRBV12-3/TRBV12-4 | - | many | TGTGCCAGCAGTTCGAGGGGGGCAGGGGATACGCAGTATTTT | CASSSRGAGDTQYF
TRBJ2-7 | TRBV20-1 | - | - | TGCAGTGCCCCGAGGGATAGCTACGAGCAGTACTTC | CSAPRDSYEQYF
TRBJ2-2 | TRBV6-5 | TRBD1 | few | TGTGCCAGCAAGGGCGACAGGGGGCGAACCGGGGAGCTGTTTTTT | CASKGDRGRTGELFF
TRBJ1-1 | TRBV12-3/TRBV12-4 | - | few | TGTGCCAGCAGACAGGATCTGACCACTGAAGCTTTCTTT | CASRQDLTTEAFF
TRBJ1-5 | TRBV15 | TRBD1 | - | TGTGCCACCAGCAGAGTTGGACAGGGTGGCTTCAATCAGCCCCAGCATTTT | CATSRVGQGGFNQPQHF
TRBJ2-5 | TRBV5-1 | - | few | TGCGCCAGCAGCTTGGGCGGGCCGACCCAGTACTTC | CASSLGGPTQYF
TRBJ2-1 | TRBV7-8 | TRBD2 | many | TGTGCCAGCAGCTCGGGACTAGCGGGAGGGCTCAGATACAATGAGCAGTTCTTC | CASSSGLAGGLRYNEQFF
TRBJ2-7 | TRBV5-1 | TRBD2 | few | TGCGCCAGCAGCTCCGGACTAGCCTTTGAGAACGAGCAGTACTTC | CASSSGLAFENEQYF
TRBJ1-5 | TRBV12-3/TRBV12-4 | - | many | TGTGCCAGCAGTGGGGGGATTAGCAATCAGCCCCAGCATTTT | CASSGGISNQPQHF
TRBJ1-6 | TRBV7-2 | - | many | TGTGCCAGCAGCTCACGCGACAATAAGGATTCACCCCTCCACTTT | CASSSRDNKDSPLHF
TRBJ2-1 | TRBV20-1 | TRBD2 | - | TGCAGTGCTAGTGCACCGGGACTAGCGGGCCATGAGCAGTTCTTC | CSASAPGLAGHEQFF
TRBJ2-5 | TRBV20-1 | - | many | TGCAGTGCTAGACTCGGGGGCGGAGAGACCCAGTACTTC | CSARLGGGETQYF
TRBJ2-1 | TRBV7-8 | - | many | TGTGCCAGCAGCCGGTCGGTAAGCTCCTACAATGAGCAGTTCTTC | CASSRSVSSYNEQFF
TRBJ2-2 | TRBV2 | - | many | TGTGCCAGCAGAGTTGACGAGTCCGGGGAGCTGTTTTTT | CASRVDESGELFF
TRBJ2-1 | TRBV7-5 | - | - | - | CISVPEAPTSGGDEQFF
TRBJ2-7 | TRBV6-5 | - | few | TGTGCCAGCAGTTACCGACGGACTCTGGACGAGCAGTACTTC | CASSYRRTLDEQYF
TRBJ2-7 | TRBV2 | - | few | TGTGCCAGCAGTAGGGGCGAGACCTACGAGCAGTACTTC | CASSRGETYEQYF
TRBJ1-2 | TRBV27 | - | - | TGTGCCAGCAGTCCACTGACTTACAGGGAAGGGAACTATGGCTACACCTTC | CASSPLTYREGNYGYTF
TRBJ2-3 | TRBV29-1 | - | many | TGCAGCGGAACCAGCACAGATACGCAGTATTTT | CSGTSTDTQYF
TRBJ2-3 | TRBV5-1 | - | many | TGCGCCAGCAGCCTTATGGATAACACAGATACGCAGTATTTT | CASSLMDNTDTQYF
TRBJ2-2 | TRBV7-2 | - | few | TGTGCCAGCAGAAAGGGGGGGTTTGGCACCGGGGAGCTGTTTTTT | CASRKGGFGTGELFF